Each of the 4 T cell receptor beta chains below was sequenced from the same sample in a study of cytomegalovirus exposure and HLA in healthy donors. Primers: 60 Vbeta forward and 13 Jbeta reverse. Clones were read by immunoSEQ multiplex PCR, and TCRdb kept only the in-frame ones, dropping some. The sample includes around 150,000 clones, around 77% of them seen just once. The source material was PBMCs. The receptors derive from a woman in her 40s in good health and CMV-seronegative.

The chain is built from TRBV19 and TRBJ1-2, with 10 bases lining up with TRBD1. CDR3 length: 16 amino acids. V gave up 4 bases and J gave up 4 bases; unmatched junction bases: 9. CDR1 LNHDA and CDR2 SQIVND come from the germline V gene (reference sequence). The CDR3 bases are TGTGCCAGTAGTAGAATGCCGACAGGGGGCGCCTATGGCTACACCTTC. Translated, it gives CASSRMPTGGAYGYTF.

The CDR3 loop reads CASRKGQGNQPQHF. As DNA, the CDR3 is TGTGCCAGCCGCAAAGGACAGGGGAATCAGCCCCAGCATTTT. The rearrangement joins TRBV27 to TRBJ1-5; the match to TRBD1 covers 9 bases. J was trimmed by 4 bases and V by 8 bases; bases with no gene match: 6. Germline values: CDR1 MNHEY, CDR2 SMNVEV (reference sequence). The CDR3 covers 14 residues.

Only one count was recorded for this clone. This specimen includes other DNA sequences encoding the same CDR3. This chain uses TRBV18 with TRBJ1-4, with D possibly TRBD1 on 6 matching bases. Trimming pared 1 base from V and 7 bases from J, leaving 25 bases between. This CDR3 comprises 19 residues. Germline V CDR1 and CDR2: KGHSH, LQKENI. The CDR3 loop reads CASSPLEYGGLGGAEKLFF. The CDR3, as DNA: TGTGCCAGCTCACCACTAGAGTACGGGGGGCTAGGCGGCGCTGAAAAACTGTTTTTT.

Note on this clone: The junction does not match germline at one end; this may be a read error. V usage is TRBV7-9 and J usage is TRBJ2-1; TRBD2 matches 9 bases. Germline V lookup: CDR1 SEHNR, CDR2 FQNEAQ (reference sequence). The CDR3 consists of 14 residues. This chain's CDR3 is CASRLAGAVNEQFF. CDR3 DNA: TGTGCCAGCAGGTTAGCGGGAGCGGTCAATGAGCAGTTCTTC.